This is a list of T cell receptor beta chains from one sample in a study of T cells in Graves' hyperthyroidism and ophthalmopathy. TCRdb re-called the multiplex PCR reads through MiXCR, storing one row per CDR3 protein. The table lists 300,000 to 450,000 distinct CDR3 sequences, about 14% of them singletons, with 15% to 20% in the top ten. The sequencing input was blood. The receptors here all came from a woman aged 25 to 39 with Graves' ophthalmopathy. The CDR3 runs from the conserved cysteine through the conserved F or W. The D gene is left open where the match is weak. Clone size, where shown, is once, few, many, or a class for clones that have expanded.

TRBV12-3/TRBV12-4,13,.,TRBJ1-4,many,TGTGCCAGCAGTTTATGGGGGAATGAAAAACTGTTTTTT,CASSLWGNEKLFF
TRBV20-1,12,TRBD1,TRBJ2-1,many,TGCAGTGGATCACAGGGGCTGGATGAGCAGTTCTTC,CSGSQGLDEQFF
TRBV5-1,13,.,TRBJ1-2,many,TGCGCCAGCAGCTTGGGGCAGGCCAATGGCTACACCTTC,CASSLGQANGYTF
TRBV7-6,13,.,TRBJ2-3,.,TGTGCCAGCAGTCCAACAGGACCAGATACGCAGTATTTT,CASSPTGPDTQYF
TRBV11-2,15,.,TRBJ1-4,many,TGTGCCAGCAGCTCCAAAATTGCAACTAATGAAAAACTGTTTTTT,CASSSKIATNEKLFF
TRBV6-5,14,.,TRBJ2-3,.,TGTGCCAGCAGTTACTCAGGGGTGCAGGGTACGCAGTATTTT,CASSYSGVQGTQYF
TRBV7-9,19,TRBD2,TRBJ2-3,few,TGTGCCAGCAGCTTCAACTTTCTACGCGGGGGGGTTGGGGCAGATACGCAGTATTTT,CASSFNFLRGGVGADTQYF
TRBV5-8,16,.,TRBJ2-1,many,TGTGCCAGCAGCCACGGGACTGCGAGCTCCTACAATGAGCAGTTCTTC,CASSHGTASSYNEQFF
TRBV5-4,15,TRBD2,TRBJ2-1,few,TGTGCCAGCAGTCTGGACAGCGGGAGCTCCAATGAGCAGTTCTTC,CASSLDSGSSNEQFF
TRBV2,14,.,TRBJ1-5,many,TGTGCCAGCACACGTACGGGTAGCAATCAGCCCCAGCATTTT,CASTRTGSNQPQHF
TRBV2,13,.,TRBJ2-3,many,TGTGCCAGCAGTGAAGAGAGCACAGATACGCAGTATTTT,CASSEESTDTQYF
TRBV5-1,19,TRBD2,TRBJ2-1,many,TGCGCCAGCAGCGTCCCCGTGGCGGGACTAGCGGGGGGAGACAATGAGCAGTTCTTC,CASSVPVAGLAGGDNEQFF
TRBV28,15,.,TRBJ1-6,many,TGTGCCAGCAGTTTAGGAGGACACGATAATTCACCCCTCCACTTT,CASSLGGHDNSPLHF
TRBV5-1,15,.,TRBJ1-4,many,TGCGCCAGCAGCTTGAACAGCGGGGTAGCGGTAAAACTGTTTTTT,CASSLNSGVAVKLFF
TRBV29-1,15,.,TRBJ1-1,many,TGCAGCGTAGGGCCGGTGGGGGCTCGGTTTGCTGAAGCTTTCTTT,CSVGPVGARFAEAFF
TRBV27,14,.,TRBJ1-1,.,TGTGCCAGCAGTTTACGATGGAAGGACACTGAAGCTTTCTTT,CASSLRWKDTEAFF
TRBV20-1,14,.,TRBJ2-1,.,TGCAGTGCTAGTGGGGAGTGGGGCTACAATGAGCAGTTCTTC,CSASGEWGYNEQFF
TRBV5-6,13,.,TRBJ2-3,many,TGTGCCAGCAGCTTGAAGCCCACAGATACGCAGTATTTT,CASSLKPTDTQYF
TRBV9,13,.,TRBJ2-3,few,TGTGCCAGCAACCTAGCTTCCCAGGATACGCAGTATTTT,CASNLASQDTQYF
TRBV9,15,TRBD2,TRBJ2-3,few,TGTGCCAGCAGCTGGGGGCGGGGGGGCGGAGATACGCAGTATTTT,CASSWGRGGGDTQYF
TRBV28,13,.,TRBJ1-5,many,TGTGCCAGCAGCCGCCGGGGTTCCCAGCCCCAGCATTTT,CASSRRGSQPQHF
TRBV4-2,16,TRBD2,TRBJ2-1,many,TGTGCCAGCAGCCAAGTCCCGGGACTAGCGTTCGATGAGCAGTTCTTC,CASSQVPGLAFDEQFF
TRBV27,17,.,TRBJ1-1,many,TGTGCCAGCAGCCAACGGCTCTTTGGGTTTGGGAGAACTGAAGCTTTCTTT,CASSQRLFGFGRTEAFF
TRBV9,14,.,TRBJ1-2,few,TGTGCCAGCAGGGACGACCAAGCTAACTATGGCTACACCTTC,CASRDDQANYGYTF
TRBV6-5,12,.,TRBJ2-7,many,TGTGCCAGCAGTTACCGTCGGAAAGAGCAGTACTTC,CASSYRRKEQYF
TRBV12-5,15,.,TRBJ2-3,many,TGTGCTAGTGGTTTGGTAATAGGGGGAAGAGATACGCAGTATTTT,CASGLVIGGRDTQYF
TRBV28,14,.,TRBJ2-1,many,TGTGCCAGCAGTCCGGCAGCCTCTTCCGATGAGCAGTTCTTC,CASSPAASSDEQFF
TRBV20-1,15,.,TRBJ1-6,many,TGCAGTGCTAGAGAAGAGAGCTCCTATAATTCACCCCTCCACTTT,CSAREESSYNSPLHF
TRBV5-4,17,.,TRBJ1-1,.,TGTGCCAGCAGCTTGGCCGTCTTGGGGGGACGGGCCACTGAAGCTTTCTTT,CASSLAVLGGRATEAFF
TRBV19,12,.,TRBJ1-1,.,TGTGCCAGTAACCTTGGAAACACTGAAGCTTTCTTT,CASNLGNTEAFF
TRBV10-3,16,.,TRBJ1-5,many,TGTGCCATCAGTGAGGAAATCGGCGGTAGCAATCAGCCCCAGCATTTT,CAISEEIGGSNQPQHF
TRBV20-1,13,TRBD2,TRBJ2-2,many,TGCAGTGCGAGCGGGACGATCCCCGGGGAGCTGTTTTTT,CSASGTIPGELFF
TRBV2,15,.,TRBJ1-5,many,TGTGCCAGCACCCTGAATGCGAGGGAAGGTCAGCCCCAGCATTTT,CASTLNAREGQPQHF
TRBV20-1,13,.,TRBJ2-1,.,TGCAGTGCTAGAGATCACCCAAGGAATGAGCAGTTCTTC,CSARDHPRNEQFF
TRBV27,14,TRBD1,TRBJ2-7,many,TGTGCCAGCAGACAACCGGGACAGGGGTACGAGCAGTACTTC,CASRQPGQGYEQYF
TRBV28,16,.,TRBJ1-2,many,TGTGCCAGCAGTTACCTGTTGCGAATAGCCAACTATGGCTACACCTTC,CASSYLLRIANYGYTF
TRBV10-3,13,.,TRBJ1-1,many,TGTGCCAGCAGCCCAGCGCGGTACACTGAAGCTTTCTTT,CASSPARYTEAFF
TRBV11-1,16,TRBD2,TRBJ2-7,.,TGTGCCAGCAGCTTCGCCTCGGGACTAGCCTCCTACGAGCAGTACTTC,CASSFASGLASYEQYF
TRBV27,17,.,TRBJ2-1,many,TGTGCCAGCAGTTCACCCGTGGGGGGGCGTAACTACAATGAGCAGTTCTTC,CASSSPVGGRNYNEQFF